This entry lists 9 T cell receptor beta chains sequenced from one sample in a study of T cells after yellow fever vaccination. MiXCR, applied by TCRdb to the 5' RACE reads, yields one record per CDR3 protein. The data show around 330,000 distinct CDR3 sequences, around 3.9% seen once. Here the sequenced sample was PBMCs, taken on the day of the yellow fever booster vaccination. The receptors were gathered from a man younger than 35 who received the YFV17D yellow fever vaccine.

The genes are TRBV12-3 or TRBV12-4 and TRBJ1-2; D perhaps matches TRBD1 (5 bases). V lost 6 bases to trimming and J lost 6 bases, with 14 bases between them. The CDR3 covers 13 residues. CDR3 coding DNA: TGTGCCAGCAGCCCCAGGGTTGGTAATGGCTACACCTTC. It translates to CASSPRVGNGYTF.

This clonotype was detected many times. J is TRBJ2-3 and V is TRBV7-6; a possible D gene is TRBD1 (6 bases). V was shortened by 1 base and J by 8 bases, with 25 bases between the two germline ends. This CDR3 has 18 residues. Germline assignment: CDR1 SGHVS and CDR2 FNYEAQ. The CDR3, as DNA: TGTGCCAGCAGCTTAGGGGAGTGGCAGGGGTTTAGTCCGCGTACGCAGTATTTT. Its protein product is CASSLGEWQGFSPRTQYF.

In its sample, this clonotype was seen a few times. The chain recombines TRBV4-3 with TRBJ1-4; no definite D call. Trimming took off 0 bases at V and 11 bases at J, with 13 bases between the two ends. Germline loops: CDR1 LGHNA, CDR2 YSLEER. The CDR3 length is 14 residues. CDR3: CASSQDQTRGKLFF. Here the CDR3 DNA reads TGCGCCAGCAGCCAAGATCAAACGCGAGGGAAACTGTTTTTT.

In its sample, this clonotype was seen many times. This chain joins TRBV7-2 and TRBJ1-2; D uncertain. The CDR3 loop spans 13 amino acids. Germline V gene sequence: CDR1 SGHTA, CDR2 FQGNSA. Trimming took off 7 bases at V and 1 base at J, with 10 bases between the two ends. In nucleotides, the CDR3 is TGTGCCAGCACCACGGGGTATAACTATGGCTACACCTTC. Translated: CASTTGYNYGYTF.

In its sample, this clonotype was seen many times. The chain recombines TRBV28 with TRBJ2-7; D is tentatively TRBD1 or TRBD2 (5 bases each). V was pared by 4 bases and J by 6 bases, with 10 bases between. Germline CDR1 MDHEN, CDR2 SYDVKM. CDR3 size: 12 residues. This CDR3 is CASSSGAREQYV. CDR3 coding DNA: TGTGCCAGCAGTTCCGGGGCCCGCGAGCAGTACGTC.

The chain uses TRBV5-1 and TRBJ1-6; perhaps TRBD1 as D (5 bases). Looked up from germline, CDR1 is SGHRS and CDR2 is YFSETQ. Deletions cut 0 bases from V and 9 bases from J, with 13 bases between. This CDR3 has 15 amino acids. The CDR3 DNA follows: TGCGCCAGCAGCTTGGTGGGGGATTACAGTTCACCCCTCCACTTT. Translation gives CASSLVGDYSSPLHF.

This clonotype was observed a handful of times. The V call is TRBV2, the J call TRBJ2-1, with 9 positions matching TRBD2. J lost 8 bases, V lost 1 base, and 3 bases had no gene match. The V gene's germline CDR1 is SNHLY and CDR2 FYNNEI. The CDR3 sequence is 14 residues long. The CDR3 loop is CASSEGSGGYEQFF. In nucleotides, the CDR3 is TGTGCCAGCAGTGAAGGTAGCGGGGGATATGAGCAGTTCTTC.

This clonotype was recorded at least ten times. The chain recombines TRBV4-3 with TRBJ1-1; TRBD1 is a possible D gene (5 bases). Germline V CDR1 and CDR2: LGHNA, YSLEER. The CDR3 is 14 amino acids. V was pared by 1 base and J by 4 bases, with 10 bases between. CDR3 sequence: CASSQGGYSTEAFF. DNA for the CDR3: TGCGCCAGCAGCCAAGGGGGGTACTCCACTGAAGCTTTCTTT.

This clonotype was recorded a few times. The rearrangement links TRBV25-1 to TRBJ1-1; the D gene is possibly TRBD1 (6 bases). Per the germline V gene, CDR1 is MGHDK and CDR2 is SYGVNS. The ends were cut back, 2 bases at V and 8 bases at J, with 12 bases in the middle. The CDR3 is 13 amino acids. The CDR3 loop is CASSETGAGEAFF. CDR3 bases: TGTGCCAGCAGTGAAACGGGGGCAGGCGAAGCTTTCTTT.